This record covers a single T cell receptor beta chain. No antigen is known for it. This entry comes from a study of cytomegalovirus exposure and HLA in healthy donors. Trimming cost V 2 bases and J 7 bases; bases outside gene matches: 8. The CDR3 has 16 amino acids. The germline CDR1 and CDR2 sequences are SGHNT and YYREEE (reference sequence). The study's findings and limits: In a later analysis, a missense DCLRE1C variant was linked to TCR beta V- and J-gene trimming.

With 60 Vbeta and 13 Jbeta primers, the PCR was carried out. Assay used: immunoSEQ multiplex PCR; TCRdb lists only in-frame clones, some missing. The repertoire holds roughly 120,000 clones, with 74% as singletons. The chain employs TRBV5-4 and TRBJ2-4, with TRBD2 matching over 11 bases. Sequenced sample: PBMCs. This sequence originates from a woman between 50 and 59 years old in good health and CMV-seropositive. CDR3 sequence reads: CASSFPSGGTGNIQYF. The CDR3 nucleotides are TGTGCCAGCAGCTTCCCTAGCGGGGGGACGGGGAACATTCAGTACTTC.